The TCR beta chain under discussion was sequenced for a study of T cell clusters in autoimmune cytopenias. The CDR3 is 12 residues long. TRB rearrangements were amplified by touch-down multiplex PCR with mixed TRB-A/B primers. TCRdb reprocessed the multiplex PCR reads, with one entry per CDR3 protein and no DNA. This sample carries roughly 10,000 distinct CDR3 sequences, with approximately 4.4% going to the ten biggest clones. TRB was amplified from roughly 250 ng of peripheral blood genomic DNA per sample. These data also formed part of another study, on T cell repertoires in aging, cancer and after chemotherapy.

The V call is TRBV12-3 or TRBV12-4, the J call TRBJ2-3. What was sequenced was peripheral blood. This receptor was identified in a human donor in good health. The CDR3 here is CASSLSSDTQYF.